A single TCR beta chain is shown here with its context. Authors' methods: Cell counts per sample came from amplifying reference gene primers. Profiled with immunoSEQ multiplex PCR; TCRdb holds only in-frame clones, not every one. V, J and clone size are taken as reported in that table, and D and trimming were inferred from the DNA itself. The repertoire holds about 240,000 clones, about 83% seen once, with 1.9% in the top ten. Per germline, CDR1 MDHEN and CDR2 SYDVKM. The V end was cut by 4 bases, the J end by 0 bases, with 9 bases between. This CDR3 is 14 amino acids long. The sample is drawn from a study of blood T cell repertoires in COVID-19.

Sequenced: peripheral blood. The clonotype was recovered from a man between 25 and 39 years old who had recovered from COVID-19. The rearrangement uses TRBV28 and TRBJ1-2, with a tentative D call TRBD1 (5 bases). In DNA form, the CDR3 reads TGTGCCAGCAGTTCAGGGTCTCCTAACTATGGCTACACCTTC. Amino acids: CASSSGSPNYGYTF.